The rows below give T cell receptor beta chains drawn from one sample of a study of T cell responses to AZD1222 COVID-19 vaccine. Produced via immunoSEQ multiplex PCR; TCRdb's table is partial and in-frame only. The table lists some 170,000 clones, 85% to 90% of them singletons. The sample was peripheral blood, taken on day 0 of AZD1222 vaccination. Source of these receptors: an adult in good health. CDR3s include the opening cysteine and the closing phenylalanine or tryptophan. D genes are given only for firm matches. Not every row has a clone size; where given, it reads once, few, many or a size class.

v_call	j_call	d_call	clone_size	cdr3_aa	cdr3_nt
TRBV5-4	TRBJ2-1	TRBD2	.	CASSSTPGLAGAGEQFF	TGTGCCAGCAGCTCAACACCGGGACTAGCGGGAGCAGGTGAGCAGTTCTTC
TRBV7-2	TRBJ1-1	.	.	CASSLSSVTEAFF	TGTGCCAGCAGCCTGAGCAGTGTCACTGAAGCTTTCTTT
TRBV10-1	TRBJ1-2	.	.	CASSEAERQERGHGYTF	TGCGCCAGCAGTGAGGCTGAACGACAGGAACGAGGGCATGGCTACACCTTC
TRBV10-3	TRBJ2-5	.	.	CAISGRAEETQYF	TGTGCCATCAGTGGCAGGGCAGAGGAGACCCAGTACTTC
TRBV5-4	TRBJ1-1	.	.	CASSLTQVVLGNTEAFF	TGTGCCAGCAGCCTGACCCAGGTGGTACTTGGAAACACTGAAGCTTTCTTT
TRBV3-1/TRBV3-2	TRBJ1-2	TRBD1	once	CASSQGSTGGSGYTF	TGTGCCAGCAGCCAAGGGTCCACAGGGGGCTCTGGCTACACCTTC
TRBV13	TRBJ2-2	TRBD2	.	CASSLGTSGRYTGELFF	TGTGCCAGCAGCTTAGGGACTAGCGGGAGGTACACCGGGGAGCTGTTTTTT
TRBV10-3	TRBJ2-3	TRBD2	.	CAMGRGGPADTQYF	TGTGCCATGGGGAGGGGAGGGCCGGCAGATACGCAGTATTTT
TRBV28	TRBJ1-1	TRBD1	.	CASSGTVIPEAFF	TGTGCCAGCTCAGGGACAGTTATCCCTGAAGCTTTCTTT
TRBV27	TRBJ2-7	TRBD2	.	CASSLGSGRVDEQYF	TGTGCCAGCAGTTTAGGTAGCGGGAGGGTGGACGAGCAGTACTTC
TRBV10-3	TRBJ2-1	TRBD1	.	CAISELGQRKPYNEQFF	TGTGCCATCAGTGAGTTGGGACAGAGGAAACCCTACAATGAGCAGTTCTTC
TRBV30	TRBJ1-2	TRBD1	.	CAWRGQGRDGYTF	TGTGCCTGGAGGGGACAGGGGCGGGATGGCTACACCTTC
TRBV6-5	TRBJ1-5	TRBD1	.	CASSWDRARDQPQHF	TGTGCCAGCAGTTGGGACAGGGCGAGGGATCAGCCCCAGCATTTT
TRBV3-1/TRBV3-2	TRBJ1-6	.	.	CASSDWDNPNSPLHF	TGTGCCAGCAGCGACTGGGACAACCCTAATTCACCCCTCCACTTT
TRBV24-1	TRBJ2-5	.	.	CATSDPLTARETQYF	TGTGCCACCAGTGATCCCTTGACCGCCCGAGAGACCCAGTACTTC
TRBV14	TRBJ2-1	TRBD2	.	CASSQPAGGYNEQFF	TGTGCCAGCAGCCAACCGGCGGGAGGGTATAATGAGCAGTTCTTC
TRBV5-8	TRBJ2-2	TRBD2	.	CASSLLAVNTGELFF	TGTGCCAGCAGCTTGCTAGCGGTGAACACCGGGGAGCTGTTTTTT
TRBV20-1	TRBJ1-4	.	.	CSAVTGEKLFF	TGCAGTGCAGTGACAGGCGAAAAACTGTTTTTT
TRBV24-1	TRBJ1-2	TRBD1	.	CATSDRTGNYGYTF	TGTGCCACCAGTGACCGGACAGGGAACTATGGCTACACCTTC
TRBV28	TRBJ1-2	.	.	CASRQATDTYGYTF	TGTGCCAGCAGGCAAGCAACAGACACCTATGGCTACACCTTC
TRBV3-1/TRBV3-2	TRBJ1-1	.	.	CASSFGRLENTEAFF	TGTGCCAGCAGCTTTGGACGGCTTGAGAACACTGAAGCTTTCTTT
TRBV19	TRBJ1-1	.	.	CASSIVGSNTEAFF	TGTGCCAGTAGTATAGTTGGGTCGAACACTGAAGCTTTCTTT
TRBV6-5	TRBJ1-1	TRBD1	.	CASSLRQGNTEAFF	TGTGCCAGCAGTTTGAGACAGGGGAACACTGAAGCTTTCTTT
TRBV7-9	TRBJ1-5	.	.	CASSLDADQPQHF	TGTGCCAGCAGCTTAGATGCCGATCAGCCCCAGCATTTT
TRBV23-1	TRBJ1-5	.	few	CASSPRMNSNQPQHF	TGCGCCAGCAGTCCCCGGATGAATAGCAATCAGCCCCAGCATTTT
TRBV25-1	TRBJ1-1	TRBD1	.	CASSGQGNTEAFF	TGTGCCAGCAGTGGACAGGGCAACACTGAAGCTTTCTTT
TRBV2	TRBJ2-2	TRBD1	.	CASSRDSNTGELFF	TGTGCCAGCTCCCGGGACAGTAACACCGGGGAGCTGTTTTTT
TRBV7-3	TRBJ2-1	TRBD2	.	CASSPSGTSVNEQFF	TGTGCCAGCAGCCCCTCCGGGACTAGTGTCAATGAGCAGTTCTTC
TRBV12-3/TRBV12-4	TRBJ1-1	.	.	CASRQGTSTEAFF	TGTGCCAGCCGGCAGGGGACCAGCACTGAAGCTTTCTTT
TRBV6-5	TRBJ1-1	.	.	CASSLGGSNTEAFF	TGTGCCAGCAGTCTAGGAGGATCGAACACTGAAGCTTTCTTT
TRBV6-5	TRBJ1-3	.	.	CASRDPGNTIYF	TGTGCCAGCAGGGACCCTGGAAACACCATATATTTT
TRBV15	TRBJ2-5	.	.	CATSQNPGGETQYF	TGTGCCACCAGCCAAAACCCTGGGGGGGAGACCCAGTACTTC
TRBV14	TRBJ1-4	TRBD1	.	CASSPNRGGEKLFF	TGTGCCAGCAGCCCGAACAGGGGCGGTGAAAAACTGTTTTTT
TRBV28	TRBJ2-1	.	.	CATVSPGNEQFF	TGTGCCACGGTCTCCCCCGGGAATGAGCAGTTCTTC
TRBV10-1	TRBJ1-1	.	.	CASSESKGGNTEAFF	TGCGCCAGCAGTGAGTCGAAGGGGGGGAACACTGAAGCTTTCTTT
TRBV11-1	TRBJ2-3	.	.	CASSLLRTDTQYF	TGTGCCAGCAGCTTACTCCGCACAGATACGCAGTATTTT
TRBV7-2	TRBJ2-2	TRBD2	.	CASSRTSGGAGGTGELFF	TGTGCCAGCAGTCGGACTAGCGGGGGGGCCGGGGGCACCGGGGAGCTGTTTTTT
TRBV13	TRBJ2-7	TRBD2	.	CASSGTSTAYEQYF	TGTGCCAGCAGCGGGACTAGCACCGCCTACGAGCAGTACTTC
TRBV7-2	TRBJ1-2	TRBD1	.	CASSRGQVNGYTF	TGTGCCAGCAGCCGGGGACAGGTTAATGGCTACACCTTC
TRBV6-5	TRBJ1-4	.	.	CASSMFKGTNEKLFF	TGTGCCAGCAGTATGTTCAAGGGTACTAATGAAAAACTGTTTTTT
TRBV5-1	TRBJ2-7	.	.	CASSLTGSASYEQYF	TGCGCCAGCAGCCTGACAGGATCTGCCTCCTACGAGCAGTACTTC
TRBV5-1	TRBJ2-7	TRBD1	.	CASSLVGQGAEEQYF	TGCGCCAGCAGCTTGGTGGGACAGGGGGCGGAAGAGCAGTACTTC
TRBV25-1	TRBJ1-1	.	.	CASSVTGWAAFF	TGTGCCAGCAGTGTTACAGGGTGGGCAGCTTTCTTT
TRBV19	TRBJ1-1	TRBD1	once	CASSILTGTGNTEAFF	TGTGCCAGTAGTATTCTCACCGGGACAGGGAACACTGAAGCTTTCTTT
TRBV19	TRBJ1-4	TRBD1	.	CASSTRRDSQYATNEKLFF	TGTGCCAGTAGTACACGAAGGGACAGCCAATATGCAACTAATGAAAAACTGTTTTTT
TRBV5-5	TRBJ1-6	.	.	CASSLSDTDNSPLHF	TGTGCCAGCAGCTTATCGGACACGGACAATTCACCCCTCCACTTT
TRBV30	TRBJ2-2	.	.	CAWSVGSAAPHTGELFF	TGTGCCTGGAGTGTAGGGAGTGCGGCCCCACACACCGGGGAGCTGTTTTTT
TRBV5-1	TRBJ2-2	.	.	CASSETANTGELFF	TGCGCCAGCAGCGAGACAGCGAACACCGGGGAGCTGTTTTTT
TRBV4-1	TRBJ2-1	.	once	CASSQDLGRGENRYNEQFF	TGCGCCAGCAGCCAAGATCTAGGGAGGGGGGAAAATCGCTACAATGAGCAGTTCTTC
TRBV11-2	TRBJ1-3	.	.	CASSLDSGPSGNTIYF	TGTGCCAGCAGCTTAGATTCCGGACCCTCTGGAAACACCATATATTTT
TRBV19	TRBJ1-2	.	few	CASSRTYNYGYTF	TGTGCCAGTAGCCGGACATATAACTATGGCTACACCTTC
TRBV6-6	TRBJ1-1	.	once	CASSRAGGITEAFF	TGTGCCAGCAGCCGAGCGGGGGGGATCACTGAAGCTTTCTTT
TRBV5-1	TRBJ2-3	TRBD1	.	CASSLEWTGDTQYF	TGCGCCAGCAGCTTGGAATGGACAGGCGATACGCAGTATTTT
TRBV6-5	TRBJ1-1	.	.	CASPGADTEAFF	TGTGCCAGCCCGGGGGCAGACACTGAAGCTTTCTTT
TRBV30	TRBJ1-1	.	.	CAWSPIGGNTEAFF	TGTGCCTGGTCCCCAATAGGGGGGAACACTGAAGCTTTCTTT